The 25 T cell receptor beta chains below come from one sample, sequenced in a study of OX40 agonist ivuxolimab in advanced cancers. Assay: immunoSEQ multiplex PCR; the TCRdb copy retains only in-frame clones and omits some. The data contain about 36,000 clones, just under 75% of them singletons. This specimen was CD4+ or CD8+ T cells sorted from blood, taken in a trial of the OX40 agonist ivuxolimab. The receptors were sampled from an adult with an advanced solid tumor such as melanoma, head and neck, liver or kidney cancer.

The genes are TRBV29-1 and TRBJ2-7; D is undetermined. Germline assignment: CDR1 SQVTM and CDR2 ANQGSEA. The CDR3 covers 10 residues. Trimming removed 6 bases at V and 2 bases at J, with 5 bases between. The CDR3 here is CSVITYEQYF. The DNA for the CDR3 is TGCAGCGTGATTACCTACGAGCAGTACTTC.

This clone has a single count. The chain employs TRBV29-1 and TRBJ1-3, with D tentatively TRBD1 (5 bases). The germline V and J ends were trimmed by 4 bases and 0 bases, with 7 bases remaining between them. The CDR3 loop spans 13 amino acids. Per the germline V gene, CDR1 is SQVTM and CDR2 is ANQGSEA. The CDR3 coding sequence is TGCAGCGTTGGTAGGGGCTCTGGAAACACCATATATTTT. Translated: CSVGRGSGNTIYF. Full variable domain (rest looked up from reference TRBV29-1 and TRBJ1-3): SAVISQKPSRDICQRGTSLTIQCQVDSQVTMMFWYRQQPGQSLTLIATANQGSEATYESGFVIDKFPISRPNLTFSTLTVSNMSPEDSSIYLCSVGRGSGNTIYFGEGSWLTVV.

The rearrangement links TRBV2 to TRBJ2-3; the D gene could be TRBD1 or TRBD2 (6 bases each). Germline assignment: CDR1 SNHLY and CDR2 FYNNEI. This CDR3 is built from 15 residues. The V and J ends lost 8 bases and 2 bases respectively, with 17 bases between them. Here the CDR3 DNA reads TGTGCCAGCTATCGGGAGACAGGAAACACAGATACGCAGTATTTT. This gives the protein CASYRETGNTDTQYF.

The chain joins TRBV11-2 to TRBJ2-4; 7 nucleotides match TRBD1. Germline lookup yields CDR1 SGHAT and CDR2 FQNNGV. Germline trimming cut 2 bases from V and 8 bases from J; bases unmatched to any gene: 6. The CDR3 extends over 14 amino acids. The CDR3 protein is CASSLTGAKHIQYF. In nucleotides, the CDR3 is TGTGCCAGCAGCTTAACAGGGGCAAAACACATTCAGTACTTC.

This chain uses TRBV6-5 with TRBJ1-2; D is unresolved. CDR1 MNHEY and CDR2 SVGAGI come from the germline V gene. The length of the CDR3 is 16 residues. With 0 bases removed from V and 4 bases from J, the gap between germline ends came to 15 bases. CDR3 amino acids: CASSYSSSEPVYGYTF. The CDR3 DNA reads TGTGCCAGCAGTTACTCGAGTTCTGAGCCTGTCTATGGCTACACCTTC.

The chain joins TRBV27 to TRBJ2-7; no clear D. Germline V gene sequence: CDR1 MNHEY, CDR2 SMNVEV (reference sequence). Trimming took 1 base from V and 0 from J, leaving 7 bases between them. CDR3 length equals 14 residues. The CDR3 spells CASSLLPDSYEQYF. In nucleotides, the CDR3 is TGTGCCAGCAGTTTATTACCAGACTCCTACGAGCAGTACTTC.

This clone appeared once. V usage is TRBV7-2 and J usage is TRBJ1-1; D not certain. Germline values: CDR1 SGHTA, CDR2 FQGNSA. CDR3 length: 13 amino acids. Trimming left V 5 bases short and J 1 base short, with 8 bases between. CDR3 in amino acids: CASSISQNTEAFF. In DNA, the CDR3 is TGTGCCAGCAGCATTTCTCAGAACACTGAAGCTTTCTTT.

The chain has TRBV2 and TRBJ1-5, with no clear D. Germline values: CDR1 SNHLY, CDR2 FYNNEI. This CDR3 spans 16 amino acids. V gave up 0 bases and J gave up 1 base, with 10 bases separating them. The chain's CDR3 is CASSEAAGKSNQPQHF. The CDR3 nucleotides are TGTGCCAGCAGTGAAGCGGCCGGGAAAAGCAATCAGCCCCAGCATTTT.

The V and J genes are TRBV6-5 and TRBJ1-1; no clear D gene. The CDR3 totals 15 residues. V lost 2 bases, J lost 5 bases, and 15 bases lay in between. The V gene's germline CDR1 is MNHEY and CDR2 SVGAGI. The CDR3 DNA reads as TGTGCCAGCAGTTACGCCGTGCCGAGAGGGACTGAAGCTTTCTTT. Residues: CASSYAVPRGTEAFF.

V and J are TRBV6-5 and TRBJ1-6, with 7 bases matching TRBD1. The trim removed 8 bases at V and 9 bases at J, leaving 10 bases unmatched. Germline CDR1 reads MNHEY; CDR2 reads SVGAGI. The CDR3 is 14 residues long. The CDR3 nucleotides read TGTGCCAGCGCAGACGACAGGGTGACTTCACCCCTCCACTTT. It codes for CASADDRVTSPLHF.

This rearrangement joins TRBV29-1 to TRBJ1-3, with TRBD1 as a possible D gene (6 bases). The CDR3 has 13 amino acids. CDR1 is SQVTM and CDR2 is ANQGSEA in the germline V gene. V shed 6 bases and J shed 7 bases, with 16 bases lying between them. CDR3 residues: CSVTWTASNTIYF. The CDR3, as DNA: TGCAGCGTCACCTGGACAGCCTCGAACACCATATATTTT.

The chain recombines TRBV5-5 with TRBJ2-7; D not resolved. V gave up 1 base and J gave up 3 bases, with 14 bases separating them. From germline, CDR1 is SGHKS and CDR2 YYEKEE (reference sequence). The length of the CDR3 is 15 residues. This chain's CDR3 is CASSLIGSEYYEQYF. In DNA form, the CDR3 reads TGTGCCAGCAGCTTGATAGGTTCAGAATACTACGAGCAGTACTTC.

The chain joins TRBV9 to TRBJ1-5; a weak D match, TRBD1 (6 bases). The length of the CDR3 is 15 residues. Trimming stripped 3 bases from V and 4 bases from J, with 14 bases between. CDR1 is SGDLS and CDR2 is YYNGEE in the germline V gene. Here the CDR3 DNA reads TGTGCCAGCAGCGCCTCTAGACAGGTTAATCAGCCCCAGCATTTT. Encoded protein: CASSASRQVNQPQHF.

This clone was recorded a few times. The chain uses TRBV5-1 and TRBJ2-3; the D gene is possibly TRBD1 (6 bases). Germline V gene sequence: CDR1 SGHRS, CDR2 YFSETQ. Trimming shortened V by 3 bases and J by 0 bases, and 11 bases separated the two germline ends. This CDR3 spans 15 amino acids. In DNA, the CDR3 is TGCGCCAGCAGCTCCGACAGGCGCAGCACAGATACGCAGTATTTT. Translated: CASSSDRRSTDTQYF. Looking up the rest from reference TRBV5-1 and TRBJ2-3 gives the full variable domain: KAGVTQTPRYLIKTRGQQVTLSCSPISGHRSVSWYQQTPGQGLQFLFEYFSETQRNKGNFPGRFSGRQFSNSRSEMNVSTLELGDSALYLCASSSDRRSTDTQYFGPGTRLTVL.

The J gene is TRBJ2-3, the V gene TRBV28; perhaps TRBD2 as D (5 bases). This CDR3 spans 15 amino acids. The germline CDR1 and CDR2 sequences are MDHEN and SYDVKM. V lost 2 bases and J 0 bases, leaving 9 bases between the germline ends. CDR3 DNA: TGTGCCAGCAGTTTAGAGGGCGCTAGCACAGATACGCAGTATTTT. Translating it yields CASSLEGASTDTQYF.

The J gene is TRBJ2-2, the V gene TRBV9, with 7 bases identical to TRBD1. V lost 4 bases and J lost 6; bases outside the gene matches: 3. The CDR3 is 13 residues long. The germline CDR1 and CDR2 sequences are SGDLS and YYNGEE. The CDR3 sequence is CASSLTGPGELFF. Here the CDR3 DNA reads TGTGCCAGCAGCCTGACAGGGCCCGGGGAGCTGTTTTTT.

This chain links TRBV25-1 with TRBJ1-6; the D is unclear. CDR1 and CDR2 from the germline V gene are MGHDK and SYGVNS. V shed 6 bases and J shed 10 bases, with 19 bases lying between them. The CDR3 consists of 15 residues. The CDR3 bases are TGTGCCAGCAGCGATAGTAGAGGGAGGGTCTCACCCCTCCACTTT. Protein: CASSDSRGRVSPLHF. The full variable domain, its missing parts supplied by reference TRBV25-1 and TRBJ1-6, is EADIYQTPRYLVIGTGKKITLECSQTMGHDKMYWYQQDPGMELHLIHYSYGVNSTEKGDLSSESTVSRIRTEHFPLTLESARPSHTSQYLCASSDSRGRVSPLHFGNGTRLTVT.

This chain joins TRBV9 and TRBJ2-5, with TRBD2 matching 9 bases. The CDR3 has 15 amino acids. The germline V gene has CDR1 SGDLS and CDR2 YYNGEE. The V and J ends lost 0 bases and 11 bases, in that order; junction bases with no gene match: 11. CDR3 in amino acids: CASSVGSAGGPEQYF. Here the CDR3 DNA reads TGTGCCAGCAGCGTAGGATCGGCGGGGGGGCCGGAGCAGTACTTC.

Here the CDR3 reads CASSLEPGIPAYGYTF. The DNA of the CDR3 is TGTGCCAGCAGCTTAGAACCAGGGATCCCCGCCTATGGCTACACCTTC. V usage is TRBV11-2 and J usage is TRBJ1-2, with a weak D call TRBD1 (5 bases). In germline, CDR1 is SGHAT, CDR2 FQNNGV. Trimming shortened V by 0 bases and J by 4 bases, and 15 bases separated the two germline ends. The CDR3 sequence is 16 residues long.

The CDR3 is CASSESVGPTEAFF. CDR3 nucleotide sequence: TGCGCCAGCAGTGAGTCGGTAGGGCCCACTGAAGCTTTCTTT. This sequence joins TRBV10-1 and TRBJ1-1, with no clear D. Germline assignment: CDR1 WNHNN and CDR2 SYGVQD (reference sequence). The CDR3 spans 14 residues. V was cut by 0 bases and J by 4 bases, with 9 bases left in between.

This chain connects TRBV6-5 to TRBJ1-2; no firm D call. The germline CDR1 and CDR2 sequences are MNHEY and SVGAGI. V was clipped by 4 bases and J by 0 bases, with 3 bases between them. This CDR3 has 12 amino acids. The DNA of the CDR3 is TGTGCCAGCAGTTCAACTAACTATGGCTACACCTTC. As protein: CASSSTNYGYTF.

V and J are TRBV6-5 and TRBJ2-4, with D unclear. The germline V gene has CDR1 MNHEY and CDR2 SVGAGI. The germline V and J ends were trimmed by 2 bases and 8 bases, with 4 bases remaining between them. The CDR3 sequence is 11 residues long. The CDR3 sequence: CASSYGHIQYF. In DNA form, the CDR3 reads TGTGCCAGCAGTTACGGGCACATTCAGTACTTC.

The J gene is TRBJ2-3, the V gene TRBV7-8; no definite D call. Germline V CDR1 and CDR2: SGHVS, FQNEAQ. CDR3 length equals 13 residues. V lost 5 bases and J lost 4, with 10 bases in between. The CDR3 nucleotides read TGTGCCAGCAGCGTAGTGAAGGCAGATACGCAGTATTTT. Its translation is CASSVVKADTQYF.

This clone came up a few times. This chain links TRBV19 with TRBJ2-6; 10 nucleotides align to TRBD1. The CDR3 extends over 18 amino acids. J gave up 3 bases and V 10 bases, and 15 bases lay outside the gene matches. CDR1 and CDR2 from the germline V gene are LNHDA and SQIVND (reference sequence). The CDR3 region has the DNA TGTGCCACCCGGTATGGGACAGGGGTCTGGAATGGGGCCAACGTCCTGACTTTC. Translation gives CATRYGTGVWNGANVLTF.

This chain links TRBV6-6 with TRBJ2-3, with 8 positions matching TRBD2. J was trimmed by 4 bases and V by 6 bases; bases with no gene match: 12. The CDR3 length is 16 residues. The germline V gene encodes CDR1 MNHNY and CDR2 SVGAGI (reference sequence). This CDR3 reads CASSALIGGDPDTQYF. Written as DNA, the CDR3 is TGTGCCAGCAGCGCCCTTATCGGGGGGGATCCAGATACGCAGTATTTT.